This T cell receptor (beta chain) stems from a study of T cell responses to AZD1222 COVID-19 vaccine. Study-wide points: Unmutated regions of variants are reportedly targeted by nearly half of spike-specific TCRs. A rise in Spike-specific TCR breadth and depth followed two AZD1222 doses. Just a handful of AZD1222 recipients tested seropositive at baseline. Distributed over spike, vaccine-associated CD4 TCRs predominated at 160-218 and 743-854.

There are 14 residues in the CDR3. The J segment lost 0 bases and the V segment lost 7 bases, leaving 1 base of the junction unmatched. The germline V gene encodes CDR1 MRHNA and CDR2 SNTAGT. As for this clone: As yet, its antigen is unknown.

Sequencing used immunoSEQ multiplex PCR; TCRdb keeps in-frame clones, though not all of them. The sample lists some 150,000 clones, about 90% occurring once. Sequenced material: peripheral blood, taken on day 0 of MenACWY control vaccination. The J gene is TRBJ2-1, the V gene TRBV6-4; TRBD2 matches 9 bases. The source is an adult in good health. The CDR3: CASKTSGSYNEQFF. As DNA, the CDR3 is TGTGCCAGCAAGACTAGCGGCTCCTACAATGAGCAGTTCTTC.